The source of this T cell receptor (beta chain) is a study of blood T cells in healthy people across ages. Study outcomes and limitations: Conclusively comparing naive with antigen-experienced cells was impossible with unsorted PBMCs. One million T cells yielded diversity estimates that were considered underestimates.

Ten or more counts support this clonotype. The antigen remains undetermined. Alongside a J-beta primer mix, a sample-barcoded 5' primer served in a second PCR lasting about 7 to 11 cycles. TCRdb redid the calling of the 5' RACE reads with MiXCR, one entry per CDR3 protein. The sample lists around 990,000 distinct CDR3 sequences, around two fifths occurring once. V shed 3 bases and J 1 base; nucleotides not matched to a gene: 8. Germline CDR1 is DFQATT and CDR2 is SNEGSKA (reference sequence). This CDR3 is built from 16 residues. Sequencing used blood. The rearrangement uses TRBV20-1 and TRBJ2-3, with 9 bases matching TRBD1. This clonotype was obtained from a man between 18 and 35 years old in good health. The CDR3 loop is CSASRDRGFGTDTQYF. In nucleotides, the CDR3 is TGCAGTGCTAGTCGCGACAGGGGGTTTGGCACAGATACGCAGTATTTT.